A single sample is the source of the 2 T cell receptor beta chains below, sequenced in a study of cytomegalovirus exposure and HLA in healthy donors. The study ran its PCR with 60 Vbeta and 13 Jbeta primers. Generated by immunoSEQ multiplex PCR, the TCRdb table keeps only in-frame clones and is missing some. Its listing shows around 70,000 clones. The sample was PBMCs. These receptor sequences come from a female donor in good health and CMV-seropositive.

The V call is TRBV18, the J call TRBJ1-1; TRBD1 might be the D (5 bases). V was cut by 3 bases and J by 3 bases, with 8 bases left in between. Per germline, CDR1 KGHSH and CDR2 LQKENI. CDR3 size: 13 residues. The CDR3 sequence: CASSPDSDTEAFF. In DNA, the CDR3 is TGTGCCAGCTCACCTGACAGCGACACTGAAGCTTTCTTT.

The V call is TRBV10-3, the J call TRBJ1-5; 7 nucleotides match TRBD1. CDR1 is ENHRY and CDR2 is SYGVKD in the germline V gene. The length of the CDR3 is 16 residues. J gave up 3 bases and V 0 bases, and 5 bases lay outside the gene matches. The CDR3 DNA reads TGTGCCATCAGTGAGTCGGGCAGGGGGGACAATCAGCCCCAGCATTTT. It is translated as CAISESGRGDNQPQHF.